This T cell receptor beta chain was captured by sequencing in a study of T-cell memory formation after mild COVID-19. Overall study findings and caveats: Clones shrinking from day 15 to 85 showed even CD4/CD8 mixes; later expanders tilted CD4+.

This clonotype was seen many times. Its antigen is as yet unknown. Trimming took 1 base from V and 5 from J, leaving 8 bases between them. Per the germline V gene, CDR1 is SGHVS and CDR2 is FNYEAQ. This CDR3 comprises 14 residues. One entry per CDR3 protein results from TCRdb running MiXCR on the 5' RACE reads. In the table there are under 350,000 distinct CDR3 sequences, about a sixth of which are singletons. The specimen was PBMCs or a T cell subset sorted from them (not recorded which). The chain uses TRBV7-6 and TRBJ2-2; a weak D match, TRBD2 (5 bases). This TCR came from a young man who had mild COVID-19 (a few samples of this study predate the infection). Cell type and time point are not known. The CDR3 spells CASSLVGETGELFF. In DNA, the CDR3 is TGTGCCAGCAGCTTAGTCGGGGAAACCGGGGAGCTGTTTTTT.